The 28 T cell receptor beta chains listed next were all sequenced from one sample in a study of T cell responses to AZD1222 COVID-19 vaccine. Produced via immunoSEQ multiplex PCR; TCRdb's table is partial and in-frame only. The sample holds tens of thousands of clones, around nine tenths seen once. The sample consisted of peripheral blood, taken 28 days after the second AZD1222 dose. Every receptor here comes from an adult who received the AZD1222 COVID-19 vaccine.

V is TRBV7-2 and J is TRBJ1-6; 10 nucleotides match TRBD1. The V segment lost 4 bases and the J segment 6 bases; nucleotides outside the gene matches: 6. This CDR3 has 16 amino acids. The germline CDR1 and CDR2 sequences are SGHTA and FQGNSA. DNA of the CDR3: TGTGCCAGCAGCTCCCCCCGGGACAGGGGTAATTCACCCCTCCACTTT. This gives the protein CASSSPRDRGNSPLHF.

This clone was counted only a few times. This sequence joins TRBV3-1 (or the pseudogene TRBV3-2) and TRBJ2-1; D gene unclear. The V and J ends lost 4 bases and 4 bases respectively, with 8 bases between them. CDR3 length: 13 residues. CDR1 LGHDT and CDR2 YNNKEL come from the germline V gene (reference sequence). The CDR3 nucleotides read TGTGCCAGCAGCCCCAAAGCGTACAATGAGCAGTTCTTC. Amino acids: CASSPKAYNEQFF.

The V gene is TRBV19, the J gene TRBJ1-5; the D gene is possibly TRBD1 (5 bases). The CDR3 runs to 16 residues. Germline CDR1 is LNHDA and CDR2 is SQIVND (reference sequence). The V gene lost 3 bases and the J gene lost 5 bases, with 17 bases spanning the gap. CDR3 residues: CASSMTQRDFHQPQHF. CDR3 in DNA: TGTGCCAGTAGTATGACCCAACGGGACTTTCATCAGCCCCAGCATTTT.

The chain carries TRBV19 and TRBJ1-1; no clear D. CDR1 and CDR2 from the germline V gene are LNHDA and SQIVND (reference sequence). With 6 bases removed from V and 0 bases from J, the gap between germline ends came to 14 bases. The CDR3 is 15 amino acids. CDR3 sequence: CASSSDGTMNTEAFF. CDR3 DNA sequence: TGTGCCAGTAGCTCCGACGGTACCATGAACACTGAAGCTTTCTTT.

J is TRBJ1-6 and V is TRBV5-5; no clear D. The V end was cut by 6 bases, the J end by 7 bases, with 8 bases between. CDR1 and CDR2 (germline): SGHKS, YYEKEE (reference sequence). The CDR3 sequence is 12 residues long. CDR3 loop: CASNQINSPLHF. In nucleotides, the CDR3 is TGTGCCAGCAACCAAATAAATTCACCCCTCCACTTT.

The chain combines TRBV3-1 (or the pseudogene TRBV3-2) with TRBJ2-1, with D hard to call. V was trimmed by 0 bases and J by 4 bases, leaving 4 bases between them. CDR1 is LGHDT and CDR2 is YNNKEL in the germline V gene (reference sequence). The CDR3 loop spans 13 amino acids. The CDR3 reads CASSQDRYNEQFF. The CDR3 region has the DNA TGTGCCAGCAGCCAAGATCGATACAATGAGCAGTTCTTC.

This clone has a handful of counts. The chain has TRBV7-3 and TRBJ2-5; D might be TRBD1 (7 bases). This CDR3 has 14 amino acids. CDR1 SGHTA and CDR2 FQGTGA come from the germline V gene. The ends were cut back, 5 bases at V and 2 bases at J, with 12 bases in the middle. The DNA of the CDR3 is TGTGCCAGCAGCGCGGGACAGCCTCAAGAGACCCAGTACTTC. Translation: CASSAGQPQETQYF.

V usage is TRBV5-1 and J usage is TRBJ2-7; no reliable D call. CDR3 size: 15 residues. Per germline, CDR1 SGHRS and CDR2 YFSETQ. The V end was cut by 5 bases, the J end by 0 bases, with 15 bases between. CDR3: CASRPDPEPSYEQYF. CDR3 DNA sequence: TGCGCCAGCAGGCCCGACCCCGAACCCTCCTACGAGCAGTACTTC.

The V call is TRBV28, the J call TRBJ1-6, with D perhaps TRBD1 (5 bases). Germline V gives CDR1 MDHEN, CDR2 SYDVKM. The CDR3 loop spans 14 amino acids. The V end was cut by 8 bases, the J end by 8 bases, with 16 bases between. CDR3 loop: CASLPRGIYSPLHF. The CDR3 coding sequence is TGTGCCAGCCTCCCTCGGGGGATCTATTCACCCCTCCACTTT. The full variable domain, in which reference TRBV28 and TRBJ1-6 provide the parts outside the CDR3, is DVKVTQSSRYLVKRTGEKVFLECVQDMDHENMFWYRQDPGLGLRLIYFSYDVKMKEKGDIPEGYSVSREKKERFSLILESASTNQTSMYLCASLPRGIYSPLHFGNGTRLTVT.

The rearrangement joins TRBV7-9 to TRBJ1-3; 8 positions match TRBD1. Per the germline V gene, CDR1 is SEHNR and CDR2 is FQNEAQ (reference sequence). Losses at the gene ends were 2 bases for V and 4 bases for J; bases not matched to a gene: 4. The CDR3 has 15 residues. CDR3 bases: TGTGCCAGCAGCTTACAGGGGGCTACAGGAAACACCATATATTTT. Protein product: CASSLQGATGNTIYF.

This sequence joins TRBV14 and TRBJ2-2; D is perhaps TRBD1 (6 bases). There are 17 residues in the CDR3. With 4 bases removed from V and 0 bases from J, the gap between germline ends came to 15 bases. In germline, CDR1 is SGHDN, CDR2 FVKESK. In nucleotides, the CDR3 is TGTGCCAGCAGCCTCAGGGGTTTGGGCTCGAACACCGGGGAGCTGTTTTTT. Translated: CASSLRGLGSNTGELFF.

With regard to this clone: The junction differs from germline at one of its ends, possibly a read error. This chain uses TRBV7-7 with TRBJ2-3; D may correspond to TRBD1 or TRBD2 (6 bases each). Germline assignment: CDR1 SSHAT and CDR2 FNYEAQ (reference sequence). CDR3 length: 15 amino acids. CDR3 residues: CASSLGGTSTDTQYF. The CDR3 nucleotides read TGTGCTAGCAGCTTAGGGGGGACTAGCACAGATACGCAGTATTTT.

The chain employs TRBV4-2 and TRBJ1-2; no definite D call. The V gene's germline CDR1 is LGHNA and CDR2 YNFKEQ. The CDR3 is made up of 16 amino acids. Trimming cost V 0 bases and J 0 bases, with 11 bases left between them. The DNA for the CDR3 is TGTGCCAGCAGCCAAGAGAAGGGCCGGGCTAACTATGGCTACACCTTC. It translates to CASSQEKGRANYGYTF.

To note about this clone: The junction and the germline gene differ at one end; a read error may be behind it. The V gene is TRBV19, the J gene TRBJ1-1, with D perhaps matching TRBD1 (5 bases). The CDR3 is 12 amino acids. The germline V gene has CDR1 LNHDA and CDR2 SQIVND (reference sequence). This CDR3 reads CASSIPRDRHPF. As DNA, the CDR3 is TGTGCCAGTAGTATCCCCCGGGACCGCCATCCGTTT.

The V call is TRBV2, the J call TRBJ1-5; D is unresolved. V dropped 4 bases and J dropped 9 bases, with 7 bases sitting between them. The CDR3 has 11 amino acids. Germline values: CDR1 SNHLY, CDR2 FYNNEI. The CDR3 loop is CASSGVGPQHF. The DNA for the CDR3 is TGTGCCAGCAGTGGGGTGGGGCCCCAGCATTTT.

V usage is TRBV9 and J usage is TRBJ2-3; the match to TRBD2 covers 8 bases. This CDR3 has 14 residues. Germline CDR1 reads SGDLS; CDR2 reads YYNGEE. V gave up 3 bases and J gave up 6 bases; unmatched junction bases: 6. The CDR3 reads CASSEGTRGDTQYF. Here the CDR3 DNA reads TGTGCCAGCAGCGAGGGGACTAGGGGGGATACGCAGTATTTT.

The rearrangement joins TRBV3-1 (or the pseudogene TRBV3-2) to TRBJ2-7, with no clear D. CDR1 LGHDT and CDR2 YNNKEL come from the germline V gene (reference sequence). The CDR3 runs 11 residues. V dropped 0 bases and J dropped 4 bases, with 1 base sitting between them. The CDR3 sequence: CASSQEYEQYF. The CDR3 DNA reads TGTGCCAGCAGCCAAGAGTACGAGCAGTACTTC.

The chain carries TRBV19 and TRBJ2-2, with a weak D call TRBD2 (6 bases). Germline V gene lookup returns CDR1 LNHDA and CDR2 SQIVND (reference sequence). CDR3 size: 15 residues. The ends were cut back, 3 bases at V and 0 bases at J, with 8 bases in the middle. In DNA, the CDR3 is TGTGCCAGTAGTATTGGGGGGACGAACACCGGGGAGCTGTTTTTT. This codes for CASSIGGTNTGELFF.

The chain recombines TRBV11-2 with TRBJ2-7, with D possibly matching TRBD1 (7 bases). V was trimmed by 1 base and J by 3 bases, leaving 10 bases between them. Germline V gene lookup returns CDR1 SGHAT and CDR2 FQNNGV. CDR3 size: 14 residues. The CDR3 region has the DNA TGTGCCAGCAGCTTAGGACAGGGAGGCTACGAGCAGTACTTC. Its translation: CASSLGQGGYEQYF.

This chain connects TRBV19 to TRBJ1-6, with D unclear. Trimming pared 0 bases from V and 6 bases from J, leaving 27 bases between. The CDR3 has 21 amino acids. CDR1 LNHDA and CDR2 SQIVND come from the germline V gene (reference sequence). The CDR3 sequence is CASSIEERWRPETLGNSPLHF. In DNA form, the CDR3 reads TGTGCCAGTAGTATAGAAGAGAGGTGGAGGCCGGAGACTTTGGGTAATTCACCCCTCCACTTT.

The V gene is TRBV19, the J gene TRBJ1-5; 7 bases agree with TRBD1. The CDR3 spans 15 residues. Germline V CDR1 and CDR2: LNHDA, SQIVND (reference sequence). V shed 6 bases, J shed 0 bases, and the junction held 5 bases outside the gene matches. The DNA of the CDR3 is TGTGCCAGTAGGCCCAGGGGGTATAGCAATCAGCCCCAGCATTTT. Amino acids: CASRPRGYSNQPQHF.

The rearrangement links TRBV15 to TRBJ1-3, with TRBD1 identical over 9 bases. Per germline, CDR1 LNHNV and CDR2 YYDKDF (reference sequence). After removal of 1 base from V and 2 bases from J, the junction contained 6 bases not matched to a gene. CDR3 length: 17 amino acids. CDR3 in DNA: TGTGCCACCAGCAGAGCCTACGGACAGGGGACTGGAAACACCATATATTTT. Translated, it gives CATSRAYGQGTGNTIYF.

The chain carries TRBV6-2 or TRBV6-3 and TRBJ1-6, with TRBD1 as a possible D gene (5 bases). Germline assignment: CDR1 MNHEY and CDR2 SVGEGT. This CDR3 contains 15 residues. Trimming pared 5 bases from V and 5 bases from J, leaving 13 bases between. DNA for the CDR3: TGTGCCAGCAGTCCGGCCGGGGGTGATAATTCACCCCTCCACTTT. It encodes CASSPAGGDNSPLHF.

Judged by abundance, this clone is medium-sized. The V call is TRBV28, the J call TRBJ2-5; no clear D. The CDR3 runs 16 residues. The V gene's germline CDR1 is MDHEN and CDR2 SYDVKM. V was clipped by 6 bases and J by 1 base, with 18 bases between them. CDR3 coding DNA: TGTGCCAGCAGCCTCGAGGCCCTGCCGGGCCAAGAGACCCAGTACTTC. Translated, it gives CASSLEALPGQETQYF. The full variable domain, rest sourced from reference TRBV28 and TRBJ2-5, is DVKVTQSSRYLVKRTGEKVFLECVQDMDHENMFWYRQDPGLGLRLIYFSYDVKMKEKGDIPEGYSVSREKKERFSLILESASTNQTSMYLCASSLEALPGQETQYFGPGTRLLVL.

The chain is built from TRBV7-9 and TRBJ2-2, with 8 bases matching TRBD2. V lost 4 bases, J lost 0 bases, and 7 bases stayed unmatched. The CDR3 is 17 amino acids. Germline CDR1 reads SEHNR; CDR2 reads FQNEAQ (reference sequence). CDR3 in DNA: TGTGCCAGCAGCTCAGGGACTAGGGGTTCGAACACCGGGGAGCTGTTTTTT. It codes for CASSSGTRGSNTGELFF.

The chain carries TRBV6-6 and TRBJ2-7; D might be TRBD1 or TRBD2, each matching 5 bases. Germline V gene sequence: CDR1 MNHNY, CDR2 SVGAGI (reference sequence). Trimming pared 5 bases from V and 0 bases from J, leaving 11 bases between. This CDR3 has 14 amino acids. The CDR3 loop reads CASSGTASSYEQYF. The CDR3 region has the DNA TGTGCCAGCAGTGGGACGGCGAGCTCCTACGAGCAGTACTTC.

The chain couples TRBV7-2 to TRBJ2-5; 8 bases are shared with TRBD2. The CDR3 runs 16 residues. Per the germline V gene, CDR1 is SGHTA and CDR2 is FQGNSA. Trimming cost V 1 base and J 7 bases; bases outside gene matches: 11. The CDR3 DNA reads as TGTGCCAGCAGCTTAGGGGGTAGCGGGGACCTAGGGACCCAGTACTTC. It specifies CASSLGGSGDLGTQYF.

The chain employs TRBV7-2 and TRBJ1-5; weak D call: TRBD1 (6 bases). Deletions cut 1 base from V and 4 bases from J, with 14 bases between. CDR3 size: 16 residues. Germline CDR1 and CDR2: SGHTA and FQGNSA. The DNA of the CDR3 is TGTGCCAGCAGCTTAGTTGTCGGGGGCCTAAATCAGCCCCAGCATTTT. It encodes CASSLVVGGLNQPQHF.